These 5 T cell receptor beta chains share one sample of origin, sequenced in a study of T cell responses to AZD1222 COVID-19 vaccine. Sequencing was performed with immunoSEQ multiplex PCR; in TCRdb, only in-frame clones are kept and a portion is missing. The sample contains some 40,000 clones, around 81% of which appear only once. The sample here was peripheral blood, taken on day 0 of AZD1222 vaccination. Receptors were obtained from an adult in good health.

The chain links TRBV7-9 to TRBJ2-7; 9 bases line up with TRBD2. Trimming at V came to 1 base and at J to 2 bases, leaving 3 bases not matched to a gene. Germline CDR1 is SEHNR and CDR2 is FQNEAQ (reference sequence). The CDR3 runs to 15 residues. CDR3 region: CASSLVGTSTYEQYF. The CDR3 region has the DNA TGTGCCAGCAGCTTAGTCGGGACTAGCACCTACGAGCAGTACTTC.

The chain joins TRBV10-3 to TRBJ2-7; D unresolved. CDR3 length: 14 residues. Germline CDR1 and CDR2: ENHRY and SYGVKD. V was clipped by 3 bases and J by 2 bases, with 11 bases between them. This CDR3 reads CAISDPRFPYEQYF. In DNA form, the CDR3 reads TGTGCCATCAGTGATCCCAGGTTCCCCTACGAGCAGTACTTC.

The chain employs TRBV7-2 and TRBJ1-2, with D perhaps TRBD1 (6 bases). V was pared by 5 bases and J by 7 bases, with 17 bases between. The germline V gene has CDR1 SGHTA and CDR2 FQGNSA. CDR3 length: 14 amino acids. CDR3 in DNA: TGTGCCAGCAGCCTATACAGGGAATTGGCTGGCTACACCTTC. Amino acid sequence: CASSLYRELAGYTF. The full variable domain, with the rest looked up from reference TRBV7-2 and TRBJ1-2, is GAGVSQSPSNKVTEKGKDVELRCDPISGHTALYWYRQSLGQGLEFLIYFQGNSAPDKSGLPSDRFSAERTGGSVSTLTIQRTQQEDSAVYLCASSLYRELAGYTFGSGTRLTVV.

The rearrangement uses TRBV4-3 and TRBJ1-4, with D perhaps matching TRBD1 (5 bases). The CDR3 runs 16 residues. Trimming removed 3 bases at V and 2 bases at J, with 13 bases between. Germline V gene sequence: CDR1 LGHNA, CDR2 YSLEER. DNA of the CDR3: TGCGCCAGCAGCCAGAGGGAGACAGCTACTAATGAAAAACTGTTTTTT. As protein: CASSQRETATNEKLFF.

J is TRBJ1-1 and V is TRBV7-9; no reliable D call. V lost 6 bases, J lost 8 bases, and 16 bases lay in between. This CDR3 comprises 13 residues. In germline, CDR1 is SEHNR, CDR2 FQNEAQ (reference sequence). CDR3 residues: CASSLMEESEAFF. CDR3 DNA sequence: TGTGCCAGCAGTTTAATGGAGGAATCAGAAGCTTTCTTT.